The 8 T cell receptor beta chains listed next were all sequenced from one sample in a study of vaccination effects on CD4 cells after COVID-19. Repertoires were generated with immunoSEQ multiplex PCR, while TCRdb's copy carries only in-frame clones and drops some. The repertoire holds more than 40,000 clones, with around 76% as singletons. Their antigens are not known. The authors isolated CD4+ T cells after roughly eleven days of culture. This sample comprised CD4+ T cells from PBMCs cultured without peptide, obtained before COVID-19 vaccination. The receptors stem from a human donor who had a prior SARS-CoV-2 infection.

The sample holds a few counts of this clone. The chain has TRBV18 and TRBJ2-7; 7 nucleotides agree with TRBD2. Germline V gene sequence: CDR1 KGHSH, CDR2 LQKENI. Unmatched junction bases numbered 21, after V lost 3 bases and J lost 1 base. This CDR3 has 20 amino acids. The CDR3 DNA is TGTGCCAGCTCACCCTCCCTGACTAGCCCCCACTCCCCCTGGTCCTACGAGCAGTACTTC. It encodes CASSPSLTSPHSPWSYEQYF.

The J gene is TRBJ1-2, the V gene TRBV3-1 (or the pseudogene TRBV3-2); no reliable D call. Trimming removed 1 base at V and 3 bases at J, with 21 bases between. The CDR3 loop spans 18 amino acids. The germline V gene has CDR1 LGHDT and CDR2 YNNKEL (reference sequence). The DNA of the CDR3 is TGTGCCAGCAGCCAAGCTGGGAGAGGAACATTTAGGGACTATGGCTACACCTTC. Translating it yields CASSQAGRGTFRDYGYTF.

The chain joins TRBV15 to TRBJ2-4, with D tentatively TRBD1 (6 bases). The CDR3 spans 15 residues. Looked up from germline, CDR1 is LNHNV and CDR2 is YYDKDF (reference sequence). V lost 1 base and J 9 bases, leaving 16 bases between the germline ends. CDR3 in amino acids: CATSRVDIGGGIQYF. For the CDR3, the DNA is TGTGCCACCAGCAGAGTGGATATTGGGGGCGGCATTCAGTACTTC.

J is TRBJ2-7 and V is TRBV20-1; possibly TRBD1 or TRBD2 for D (6 bases each). Trimming took off 3 bases at V and 3 bases at J, with 9 bases between the two ends. This CDR3 region has 12 residues. The V gene's germline CDR1 is DFQATT and CDR2 SNEGSKA (reference sequence). CDR3 sequence: CSASAGHYEQYF. CDR3 bases: TGCAGTGCTAGTGCGGGACACTACGAGCAGTACTTC.

The CDR3 loop reads CAWNADDRGDTEAFF. In DNA form, the CDR3 reads TGTGCCTGGAACGCTGATGACAGGGGGGACACTGAAGCTTTCTTT. This sequence joins TRBV30 and TRBJ1-1, with 9 positions matching TRBD1. The CDR3 contains 15 residues. The germline gives CDR1 GTSNPN, CDR2 SVGIG (reference sequence). V lost 4 bases, J lost 3 bases, and 9 bases stayed unmatched.

The V call is TRBV2, the J call TRBJ1-2, with D unclear. V was trimmed by 6 bases and J by 4 bases, leaving 18 bases between them. Looked up from germline, CDR1 is SNHLY and CDR2 is FYNNEI. This CDR3 region has 15 residues. This chain's CDR3 is CASSGGVGSFYGYTF. The CDR3, as DNA: TGTGCCAGCAGCGGCGGGGTTGGGAGCTTCTATGGCTACACCTTC.

The chain combines TRBV6-5 with TRBJ1-2, with unresolved D. V lost 0 bases to trimming and J lost 2 bases, with 4 bases between them. The CDR3 is made up of 13 amino acids. Germline V lookup: CDR1 MNHEY, CDR2 SVGAGI. This CDR3 reads CASSYSGNYGYTF. The DNA for the CDR3 is TGTGCCAGCAGTTACTCAGGGAACTATGGCTACACCTTC.

This clone appeared a few times. The chain joins TRBV21-1 to TRBJ1-1; the table calls TRBD1, which could not be checked here. TRBV21-1 is shown as a pseudogene. The CDR3 runs 13 residues. The CDR3 DNA reads as TGTGCCAGCAGCCGGACAGGGAAAACTGAAGCTTTCTTT. Protein sequence: CASSRTGKTEAFF.